The 5 T cell receptor beta chains reported below all come from one sample, sequenced in a study of blood T cell repertoires in COVID-19. Some clones are missing from TCRdb's copy, which holds only in-frame ones; the method was immunoSEQ multiplex PCR. This table holds roughly 67,000 clones, about four fifths found once. The specimen was peripheral blood. The receptor source for this set is a woman between 45 and 65 years old with active or convalescent COVID-19.

The V call is TRBV23-1, the J call TRBJ1-6; D is perhaps TRBD1 (5 bases). TRBV23-1 is an open reading frame whose function is uncertain. Trimming shortened V by 4 bases and J by 10 bases, and 20 bases separated the two germline ends. The CDR3 is 16 residues long. The DNA of the CDR3 is TGCGCCAGCAGTCGCACCGGGACTCAGGGTTACTCACCCCTCCACTTT. Residues: CASSRTGTQGYSPLHF.

The V call is TRBV27, the J call TRBJ2-3; TRBD2 matches 8 bases. Germline loops: CDR1 MNHEY, CDR2 SMNVEV (reference sequence). This CDR3 contains 15 residues. The trim removed 11 bases at V and 6 bases at J, leaving 16 bases unmatched. The CDR3 region is CAFGDGRGGGDTQYF. The CDR3 DNA reads TGTGCCTTCGGCGACGGGAGGGGTGGAGGGGATACGCAGTATTTT.

The V gene is TRBV5-6, the J gene TRBJ1-2; TRBD1 is a possible D gene (6 bases). Per germline, CDR1 SGHDT and CDR2 YYEEEE. This CDR3 region has 13 residues. V lost 2 bases, J lost 4 bases, and 9 bases lay in between. This CDR3 reads CASSFTGSYGYTF. DNA for the CDR3: TGTGCCAGCAGCTTTACAGGGAGCTATGGCTACACCTTC.

V is TRBV12-5 and J is TRBJ1-4; D is perhaps TRBD1 (5 bases). Germline values: CDR1 LGHNT, CDR2 FRNRAP. The CDR3 totals 14 residues. With 1 base removed from V and 8 bases from J, the gap between germline ends came to 11 bases. The CDR3 coding sequence is TGTGCTAGTGGTTTGGGCAGGGTCGGAGAAAAACTGTTTTTT. Residues: CASGLGRVGEKLFF.

The chain joins TRBV10-3 to TRBJ2-5; a possible D gene is TRBD2 (6 bases). The CDR3 is made up of 14 amino acids. The germline CDR1 and CDR2 sequences are ENHRY and SYGVKD. V shed 8 bases and J shed 3 bases, with 16 bases lying between them. CDR3 region: CAIGRDGEKETQYF. DNA of the CDR3: TGTGCCATCGGGCGGGACGGGGAAAAAGAGACCCAGTACTTC.